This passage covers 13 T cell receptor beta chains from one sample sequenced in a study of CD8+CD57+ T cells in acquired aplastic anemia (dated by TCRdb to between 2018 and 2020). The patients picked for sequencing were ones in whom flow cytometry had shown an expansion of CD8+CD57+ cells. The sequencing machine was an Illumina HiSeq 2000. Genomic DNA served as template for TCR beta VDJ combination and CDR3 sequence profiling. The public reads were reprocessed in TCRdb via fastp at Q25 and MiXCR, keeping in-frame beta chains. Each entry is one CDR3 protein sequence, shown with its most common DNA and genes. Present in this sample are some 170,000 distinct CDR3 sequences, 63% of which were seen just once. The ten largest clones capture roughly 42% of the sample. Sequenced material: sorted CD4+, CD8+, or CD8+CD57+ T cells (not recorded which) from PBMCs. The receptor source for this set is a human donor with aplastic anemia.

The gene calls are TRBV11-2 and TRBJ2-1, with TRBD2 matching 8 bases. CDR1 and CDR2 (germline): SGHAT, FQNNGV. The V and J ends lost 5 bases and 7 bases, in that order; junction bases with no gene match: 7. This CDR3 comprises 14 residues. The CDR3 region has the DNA TGTGCCAGCAGCCACGGGGGGGCGGGTAATGAGCAGTTCTTC. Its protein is CASSHGGAGNEQFF.

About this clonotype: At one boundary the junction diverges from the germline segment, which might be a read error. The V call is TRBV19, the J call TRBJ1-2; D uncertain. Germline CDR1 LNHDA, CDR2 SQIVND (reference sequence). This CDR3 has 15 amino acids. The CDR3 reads CASRIGLAAWYGYTF. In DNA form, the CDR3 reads TGTGCCAGTCGTATTGGTCTCGCGGCGTGGTATGGCTACACCTTC.

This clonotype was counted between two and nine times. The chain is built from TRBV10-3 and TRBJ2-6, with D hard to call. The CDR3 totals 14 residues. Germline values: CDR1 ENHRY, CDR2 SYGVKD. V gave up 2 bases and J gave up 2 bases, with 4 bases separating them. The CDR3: CAISEDPGANVLTF. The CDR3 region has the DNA TGTGCCATCAGTGAGGACCCTGGGGCCAACGTCCTGACTTTC.

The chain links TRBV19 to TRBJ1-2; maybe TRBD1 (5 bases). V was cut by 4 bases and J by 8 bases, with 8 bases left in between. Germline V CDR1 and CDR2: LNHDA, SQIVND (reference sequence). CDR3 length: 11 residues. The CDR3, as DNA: TGTGCCAGTAGTACCCCAGGGGGCTACACCTTC. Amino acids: CASSTPGGYTF.

In nucleotides, the CDR3 is TGTGCCATCAGTGAGGGTGGCAGGATGGACACTGAAGCTTTCTTT. Translating gives CAISEGGRMDTEAFF. The V call is TRBV10-3, the J call TRBJ1-1; D unclear. This CDR3 spans 15 amino acids. CDR1 is ENHRY and CDR2 is SYGVKD in the germline V gene. The V and J ends lost 2 bases and 3 bases respectively, with 13 bases between them.

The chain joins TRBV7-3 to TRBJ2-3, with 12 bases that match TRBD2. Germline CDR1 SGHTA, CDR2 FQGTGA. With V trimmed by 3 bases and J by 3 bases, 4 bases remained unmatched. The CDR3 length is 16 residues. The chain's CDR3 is CASSFRLAGDTDTQYF. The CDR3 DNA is TGTGCCAGCAGCTTCCGACTAGCGGGAGATACAGATACGCAGTATTTT.

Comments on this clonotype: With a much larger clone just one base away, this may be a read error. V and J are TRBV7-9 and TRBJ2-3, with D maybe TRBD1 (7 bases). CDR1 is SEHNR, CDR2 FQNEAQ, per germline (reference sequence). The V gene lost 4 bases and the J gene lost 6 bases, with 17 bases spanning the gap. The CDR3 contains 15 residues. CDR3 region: CASSSQAGGLDTQYF. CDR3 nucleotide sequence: TGTGCCAGCAGCTCCCAGGCAGGGGGACTTGATACGCAGTATTTT.

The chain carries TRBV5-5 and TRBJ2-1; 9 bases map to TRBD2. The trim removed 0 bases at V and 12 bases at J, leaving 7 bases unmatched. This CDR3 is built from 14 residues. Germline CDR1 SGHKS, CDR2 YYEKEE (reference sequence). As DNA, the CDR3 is TGTGCCAGCAGCTTGGGCGGGAGGGGTGCCACGCAGTTCTTC. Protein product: CASSLGGRGATQFF.

In DNA, the CDR3 is TGTGCCAGCAGTGACTTAGTGGGATCCAATTCACCCCTCCACTTT. Amino acids: CASSDLVGSNSPLHF. V is TRBV25-1 and J is TRBJ1-6; D is unresolved. Trimming left V 3 bases short and J 7 bases short, with 13 bases between. Germline-derived CDR1 and CDR2 are MGHDK and SYGVNS. The CDR3 is made up of 15 amino acids.

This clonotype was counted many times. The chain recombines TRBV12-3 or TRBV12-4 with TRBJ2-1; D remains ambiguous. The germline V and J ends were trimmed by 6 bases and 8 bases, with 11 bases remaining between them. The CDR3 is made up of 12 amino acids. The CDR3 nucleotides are TGTGCCAGCAGGATAGGGCCGGATGAGCAGTTCTTC. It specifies CASRIGPDEQFF.

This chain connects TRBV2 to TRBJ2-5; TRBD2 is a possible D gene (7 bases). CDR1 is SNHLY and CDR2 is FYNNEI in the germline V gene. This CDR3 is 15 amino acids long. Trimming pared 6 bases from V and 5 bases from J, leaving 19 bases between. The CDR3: CASSLRWGGQETQYF. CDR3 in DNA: TGTGCCAGCAGCCTGAGATGGGGGGGCCAGGAGACCCAGTACTTC.

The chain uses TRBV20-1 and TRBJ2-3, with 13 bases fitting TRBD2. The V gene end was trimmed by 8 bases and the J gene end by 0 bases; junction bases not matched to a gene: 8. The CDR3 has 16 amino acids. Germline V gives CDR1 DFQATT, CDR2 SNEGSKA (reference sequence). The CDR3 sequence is CSTGTSGVLSTDTQYF. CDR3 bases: TGCAGTACCGGGACTAGCGGGGTACTTAGCACAGATACGCAGTATTTT.

In DNA, the CDR3 is TGTGCCAGCAGCCTATCGGGAAGCGGGAGCATCGGAGAGCAGTTCTTC. This encodes CASSLSGSGSIGEQFF. The V and J genes are TRBV9 and TRBJ2-1; 8 bases line up with TRBD2. The trim removed 4 bases at V and 10 bases at J, leaving 16 bases unmatched. The CDR3 contains 16 residues. CDR1 and CDR2 from the germline V gene are SGDLS and YYNGEE. The whole variable domain, remainder taken from reference TRBV9 and TRBJ2-1, is DSGVTQTPKHLITATGQRVTLRCSPRSGDLSVYWYQQSLDQGLQFLIQYYNGEERAKGNILERFSAQQFPDLHSELNLSSLELGDSALYFCASSLSGSGSIGEQFFGPGTRLTVL.